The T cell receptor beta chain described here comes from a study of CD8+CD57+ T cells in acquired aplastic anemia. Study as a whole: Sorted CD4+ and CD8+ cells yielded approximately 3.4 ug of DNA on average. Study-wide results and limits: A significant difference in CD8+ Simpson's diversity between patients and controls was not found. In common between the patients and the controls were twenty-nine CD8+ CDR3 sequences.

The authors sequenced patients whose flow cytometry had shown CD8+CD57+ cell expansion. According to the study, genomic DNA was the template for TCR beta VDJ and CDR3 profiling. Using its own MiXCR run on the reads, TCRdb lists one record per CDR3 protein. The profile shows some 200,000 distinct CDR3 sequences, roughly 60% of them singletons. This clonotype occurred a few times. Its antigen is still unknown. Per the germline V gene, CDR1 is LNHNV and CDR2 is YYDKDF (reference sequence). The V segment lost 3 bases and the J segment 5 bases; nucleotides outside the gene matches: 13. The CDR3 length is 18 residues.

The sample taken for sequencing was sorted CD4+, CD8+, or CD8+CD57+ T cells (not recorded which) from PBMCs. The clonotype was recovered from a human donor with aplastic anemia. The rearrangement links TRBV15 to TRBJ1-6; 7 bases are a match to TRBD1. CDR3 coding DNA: TGTGCCACCAGCAGCTTGCTCGGGACAGTGAATCATAATTCACCCCTCCACTTT. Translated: CATSSLLGTVNHNSPLHF.